The following is a T cell receptor beta chain sequence with its context. The CDR3 is made up of 15 amino acids. With 7 bases clipped from V and 2 bases from J, the junction kept 8 bases outside the gene matches. Germline values: CDR1 MDHEN, CDR2 SYDVKM. This specimen belongs to a study of CD8 T cells in ankylosing spondylitis. By quantitative 5'-RACE with molecular barcodes, the TCR beta libraries were made. TCRdb fed the 5' RACE reads into MiXCR, producing one record per CDR3 protein. The repertoire consists of around 300,000 distinct CDR3 sequences, with around 10% occurring once and the leading ten covering 9.1%.

Sequencing was done on a sample of blood, either unsorted or a sorted T cell fraction (not recorded which). The V call is TRBV28, the J call TRBJ2-3; 8 positions agree with TRBD1. The clonotype originates from a female donor with ankylosing spondylitis or in good health (not recorded which). DNA for the CDR3: TGTGCCAGCATCCCGACAGGGGTAATCACAGATACGCAGTATTTT. Its protein product is CASIPTGVITDTQYF.